A selection of T cell receptor beta chains follows, all from one sample in a study of technical replicates of blood from four donors. TCRdb keeps only in-frame clones here, not all; method: immunoSEQ multiplex PCR. The top ten hold 0.3% to 0.45% of the sample, which has approximately 82,000 clones, over 95% seen once. The sequencing sample was made of T cells isolated from PBMCs. Receptors originate from a human donor in good health. The conserved cysteine and the conserved F or W are not part of the CDR3 here. Fields, in order: clone size, V gene, J gene, CDR3 length, CDR3 protein. Size is omitted from some rows. Given values are once, few, many or a class for expanded clones.

clone size: .
V gene: TRBV27
J gene: TRBJ1-2
CDR3 length: 9
CDR3 protein: ATRRGYGYT

clone size: .
V gene: TRBV9
J gene: TRBJ2-7
CDR3 length: 13
CDR3 protein: ASSVGQATHYEQY

clone size: .
V gene: TRBV5-1
J gene: TRBJ2-5
CDR3 length: 13
CDR3 protein: ASSLDSMGPETQY

clone size: .
V gene: TRBV19
J gene: TRBJ1-2
CDR3 length: 11
CDR3 protein: ASSYGQEYGYT

clone size: .
V gene: TRBV6-8
J gene: TRBJ2-1
CDR3 length: 16
CDR3 protein: ASSYCLLSIKLYNEQF

clone size: .
V gene: TRBV7-2
J gene: TRBJ1-4
CDR3 length: 14
CDR3 protein: ASSPRGEQVGEKLF

clone size: .
V gene: TRBV29-1
J gene: TRBJ1-1
CDR3 length: 9
CDR3 protein: SVARYTEAF

clone size: .
V gene: TRBV19
J gene: TRBJ1-1
CDR3 length: 13
CDR3 protein: ASWGDSLMNTEAF

clone size: .
V gene: TRBV30
J gene: TRBJ2-3
CDR3 length: 11
CDR3 protein: AWDHSYTDTQY

clone size: .
V gene: TRBV28
J gene: TRBJ1-5
CDR3 length: 15
CDR3 protein: ASSLLAGGWGNQPQH

clone size: once
V gene: TRBV7-6
J gene: TRBJ2-3
CDR3 length: 12
CDR3 protein: ASSPRETTDTQY

clone size: .
V gene: TRBV29-1
J gene: TRBJ2-3
CDR3 length: 12
CDR3 protein: SVELAGEEDTQY

clone size: .
V gene: TRBV2
J gene: TRBJ1-1
CDR3 length: 16
CDR3 protein: ASSEALWDRVRGTEAF

clone size: .
V gene: TRBV7-3
J gene: TRBJ2-7
CDR3 length: 11
CDR3 protein: ASSFGYKDEQY

clone size: .
V gene: TRBV2
J gene: TRBJ2-7
CDR3 length: 11
CDR3 protein: ASIDRAGYEQY

clone size: .
V gene: TRBV11-2
J gene: TRBJ2-7
CDR3 length: 13
CDR3 protein: ASSFLGSGGYEQY

clone size: once
V gene: TRBV27
J gene: TRBJ2-7
CDR3 length: 11
CDR3 protein: ASRSGHYYEQY

clone size: .
V gene: TRBV11-1
J gene: TRBJ2-1
CDR3 length: 11
CDR3 protein: AITGGVNNEQF

clone size: .
V gene: TRBV19
J gene: TRBJ2-1
CDR3 length: 13
CDR3 protein: ASTSTGRYYNEQF

clone size: .
V gene: TRBV4-3
J gene: TRBJ2-1
CDR3 length: 14
CDR3 protein: ASTTSLLAGRGEQF

clone size: .
V gene: TRBV25-1
J gene: TRBJ1-2
CDR3 length: 12
CDR3 protein: ASSESGEARGYT

clone size: .
V gene: TRBV11-2
J gene: TRBJ2-5
CDR3 length: 11
CDR3 protein: ASSQDSEETQY

clone size: .
V gene: TRBV29-1
J gene: TRBJ2-7
CDR3 length: 12
CDR3 protein: SALTSGGSYEQY

clone size: once
V gene: TRBV28
J gene: TRBJ2-7
CDR3 length: 10
CDR3 protein: ASRQANYEQY

clone size: .
V gene: TRBV10-3
J gene: TRBJ1-2
CDR3 length: 14
CDR3 protein: AISESAATGKDGYT

clone size: .
V gene: TRBV10-3
J gene: TRBJ1-5
CDR3 length: 12
CDR3 protein: AISAGTGDQPQH

clone size: .
V gene: TRBV5-4
J gene: TRBJ2-1
CDR3 length: 10
CDR3 protein: ASGLAYGEQF

clone size: once
V gene: TRBV4-1
J gene: TRBJ2-7
CDR3 length: 15
CDR3 protein: ASSQGVTGTVSYEQY

clone size: .
V gene: TRBV5-6
J gene: TRBJ2-7
CDR3 length: 11
CDR3 protein: ASSLWPGGEQY

clone size: once
V gene: TRBV14
J gene: TRBJ2-7
CDR3 length: 14
CDR3 protein: ASSQDLAGFRYEQY

clone size: once
V gene: TRBV7-8
J gene: TRBJ2-3
CDR3 length: 14
CDR3 protein: ASSLALAGVTDTQY

clone size: .
V gene: TRBV7-9
J gene: TRBJ2-1
CDR3 length: 10
CDR3 protein: ASSLSGGEQF

clone size: .
V gene: TRBV6-5
J gene: TRBJ1-2
CDR3 length: 9
CDR3 protein: ATSWRDGYT

clone size: once
V gene: TRBV27
J gene: TRBJ1-1
CDR3 length: 16
CDR3 protein: ASSSSPGRGGMNTEAF

clone size: .
V gene: TRBV6-1
J gene: TRBJ2-2
CDR3 length: 14
CDR3 protein: ASSGVAGEGTGELF

clone size: .
V gene: TRBV19
J gene: TRBJ1-2
CDR3 length: 10
CDR3 protein: ASSPGLDGYT

clone size: once
V gene: TRBV28
J gene: TRBJ2-1
CDR3 length: 10
CDR3 protein: ASSPLRVEQF

clone size: .
V gene: TRBV2
J gene: TRBJ2-1
CDR3 length: 8
CDR3 protein: ASRAGDQF

clone size: .
V gene: TRBV19
J gene: TRBJ1-1
CDR3 length: 11
CDR3 protein: ASSLQGATEAF

clone size: .
V gene: TRBV4-2
J gene: TRBJ2-3
CDR3 length: 15
CDR3 protein: ASSRAGVPGGPDTQY

clone size: once
V gene: TRBV7-8
J gene: TRBJ1-4
CDR3 length: 13
CDR3 protein: ATLDRGFVDEKLF

clone size: .
V gene: TRBV4-2
J gene: TRBJ2-4
CDR3 length: 16
CDR3 protein: ASSQDTSGSLAKNIQY

clone size: once
V gene: TRBV18
J gene: TRBJ1-5
CDR3 length: 13
CDR3 protein: ASSLGQPLDQPQH

clone size: .
V gene: TRBV27
J gene: TRBJ1-4
CDR3 length: 16
CDR3 protein: ASSLSSTWGGRNEKLF

clone size: .
V gene: TRBV10-3
J gene: TRBJ2-7
CDR3 length: 13
CDR3 protein: ATQGSWLGEYEQY

clone size: .
V gene: TRBV28
J gene: TRBJ1-5
CDR3 length: 12
CDR3 protein: ATLGQISNQPQH

clone size: .
V gene: TRBV16
J gene: TRBJ2-7
CDR3 length: 12
CDR3 protein: ASSPTTGSYEQY

clone size: .
V gene: TRBV5-1
J gene: TRBJ1-1
CDR3 length: 12
CDR3 protein: ASSRQRVNTEAF

clone size: .
V gene: TRBV5-6
J gene: TRBJ2-7
CDR3 length: 12
CDR3 protein: ASSTWTGYYEQY

clone size: .
V gene: TRBV10-3
J gene: TRBJ1-2
CDR3 length: 10
CDR3 protein: AISGGGYGYT